This T cell receptor (beta chain) was sequenced during a study of vaccination effects on CD4 cells after COVID-19. Antigen-specific CD4+ T cells were expanded (with viral peptide pools) by the ViraFEST assay ahead of sequencing. The culture ran for about 11 days, and then CD4+ T cells were isolated. BNT162b2 vaccine or mRNA-1273 vaccine was given to participants in two doses. Comments on this clone: Its antigen is still unknown.

Sequencing was performed with immunoSEQ multiplex PCR; in TCRdb, only in-frame clones are kept and a portion is missing. The repertoire holds 35,000 to 45,000 clones, with just under 85% as singletons. The CDR3 extends over 15 amino acids. Germline V lookup: CDR1 SGHKS, CDR2 YYEKEE (reference sequence). V was clipped by 0 bases and J by 2 bases; unmatched bases: 1. This receptor was obtained from a human donor who received a COVID-19 vaccine. Some clones in this sample may be carry-over from other donors' samples. The sequenced sample was CD4+ T cells from PBMCs cultured with HCoV-NL63 spike peptides, obtained after COVID-19 vaccination. The rearrangement uses TRBV5-5 and TRBJ1-3; TRBD1 aligns across 8 bases. For the CDR3, the DNA is TGTGCCAGCAGCTTGGGGACAGGGCCTGGAAACACCATATATTTT. Translation gives CASSLGTGPGNTIYF. Drawing the rest from reference TRBV5-5 and TRBJ1-3, the complete variable domain is DAGVTQSPTHLIKTRGQQVTLRCSPISGHKSVSWYQQVLGQGPQFIFQYYEKEERGRGNFPDRFSARQFPNYSSELNVNALLLGDSALYLCASSLGTGPGNTIYFGEGSWLTVV.